This TCR beta chain was profiled in a study of blood T cell repertoires in COVID-19. Overall study context: Acute-phase and convalescent COVID-19 samples originated in the United States, Italy and Spain.

Donors of Cohort 3 who recovered were those that had two negative PCRs, clearance, or symptom resolution. TCRdb's copy holds only in-frame clones and misses some; the assay was immunoSEQ multiplex PCR. The profile covers around 450,000 clones, with roughly 90% appearing a single time and approximately 0.7% taken by the ten largest. This CDR3 comprises 14 residues. Germline CDR1 SGHVS, CDR2 FQNEAQ. The V end was cut by 5 bases, the J end by 6 bases, with 16 bases between. V usage is TRBV7-8 and J usage is TRBJ1-1; no firm D call. This TCR came from a woman under 30 who had recovered from COVID-19. What was sequenced was PBMCs or T cells enriched from blood (not recorded which). Here the CDR3 reads CASSPGAGGAEAFF. The CDR3 DNA sequence: TGTGCCAGCAGCCCCGGAGCAGGAGGCGCTGAAGCTTTCTTT. Full variable domain (rest looked up from reference TRBV7-8 and TRBJ1-1): GAGVSQSPRYKVAKRGQDVALRCDPISGHVSLFWYQQALGQGPEFLTYFQNEAQLDKSGLPSDRFFAERPEGSVSTLKIQRTQQEDSAVYLCASSPGAGGAEAFFGQGTRLTVV.